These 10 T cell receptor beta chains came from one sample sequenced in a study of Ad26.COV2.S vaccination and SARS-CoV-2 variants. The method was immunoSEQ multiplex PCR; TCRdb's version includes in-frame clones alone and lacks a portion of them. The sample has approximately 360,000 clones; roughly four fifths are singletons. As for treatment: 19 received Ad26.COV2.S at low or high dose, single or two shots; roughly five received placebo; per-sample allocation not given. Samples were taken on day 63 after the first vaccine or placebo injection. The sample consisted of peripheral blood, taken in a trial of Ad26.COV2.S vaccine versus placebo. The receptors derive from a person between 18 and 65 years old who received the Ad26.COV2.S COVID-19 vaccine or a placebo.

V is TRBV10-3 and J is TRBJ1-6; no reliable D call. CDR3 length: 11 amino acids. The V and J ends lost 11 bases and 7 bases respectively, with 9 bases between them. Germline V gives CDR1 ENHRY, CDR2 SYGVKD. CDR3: CAGGPNSPLHF. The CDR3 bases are TGTGCCGGTGGGCCCAATTCACCCCTCCACTTT.

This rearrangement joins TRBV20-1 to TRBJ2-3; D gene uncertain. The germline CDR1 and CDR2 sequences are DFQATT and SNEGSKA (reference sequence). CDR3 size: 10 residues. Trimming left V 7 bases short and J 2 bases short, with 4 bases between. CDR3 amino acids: CSVFTDTQYF. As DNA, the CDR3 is TGCAGTGTTTTCACAGATACGCAGTATTTT.

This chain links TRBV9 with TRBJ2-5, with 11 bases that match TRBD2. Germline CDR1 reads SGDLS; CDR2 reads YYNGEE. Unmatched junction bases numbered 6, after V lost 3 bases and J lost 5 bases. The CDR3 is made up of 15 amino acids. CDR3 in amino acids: CASSATSGMGETQYF. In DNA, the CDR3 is TGTGCCAGCAGCGCGACTAGCGGGATGGGGGAGACCCAGTACTTC.

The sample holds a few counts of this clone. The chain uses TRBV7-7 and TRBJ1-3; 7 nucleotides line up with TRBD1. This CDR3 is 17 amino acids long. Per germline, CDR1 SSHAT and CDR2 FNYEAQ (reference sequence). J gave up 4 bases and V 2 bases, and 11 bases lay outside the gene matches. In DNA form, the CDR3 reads TGTGCCAGCAGCTTAAAATGGCGGCAGGGGGGAGGAAACACCATATATTTT. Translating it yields CASSLKWRQGGGNTIYF.

The DNA for the CDR3 is TGTGCCAGCAGGTTCCAGCGGTACAATGAGCAGTTCTTC. It codes for CASRFQRYNEQFF. V gene TRBV2 combines with J gene TRBJ2-1, with D perhaps TRBD2 (5 bases). CDR3 length: 13 amino acids. CDR1 and CDR2 from the germline V gene are SNHLY and FYNNEI. Between the trimmed V and J ends, which lost 6 bases and 4 bases, there was a span of 10 bases.

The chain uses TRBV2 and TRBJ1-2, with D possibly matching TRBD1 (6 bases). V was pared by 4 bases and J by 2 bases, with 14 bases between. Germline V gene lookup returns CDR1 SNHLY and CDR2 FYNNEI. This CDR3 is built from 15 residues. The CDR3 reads CASSAPRGANYGYTF. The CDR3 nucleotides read TGTGCCAGCAGTGCACCCAGGGGCGCAAACTATGGCTACACCTTC.

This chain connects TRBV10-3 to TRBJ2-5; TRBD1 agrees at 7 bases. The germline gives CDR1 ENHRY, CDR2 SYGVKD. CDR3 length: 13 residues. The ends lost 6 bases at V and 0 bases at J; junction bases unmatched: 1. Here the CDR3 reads CAIRTGDQETQYF. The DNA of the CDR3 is TGTGCCATCAGAACAGGGGACCAAGAGACCCAGTACTTC.

The chain's CDR3 is CASSYYSNQPQHF. CDR3 coding DNA: TGTGCCAGCAGTTACTATAGCAATCAGCCCCAGCATTTT. V is TRBV6-2 or TRBV6-3 and J is TRBJ1-5, with unresolved D. V lost 1 base to trimming and J lost 0 bases, with 1 base between them. The germline gives CDR1 MNHEY, CDR2 SVGEGT. This CDR3 has 13 residues.

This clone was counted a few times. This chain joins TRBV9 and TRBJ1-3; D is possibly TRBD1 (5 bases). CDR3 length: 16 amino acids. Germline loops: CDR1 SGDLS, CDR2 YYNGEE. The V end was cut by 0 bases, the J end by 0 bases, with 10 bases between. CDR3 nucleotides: TGTGCCAGCAGCGTAGGGGGACTGCGCTCTGGAAACACCATATATTTT. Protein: CASSVGGLRSGNTIYF.

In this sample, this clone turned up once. CDR3 nucleotide sequence: TGTGCCAGCAGCCCCCGGACTAGCGGGGGCACCGGGGAGCTGTTTTTT. As protein: CASSPRTSGGTGELFF. The chain is built from TRBV7-2 and TRBJ2-2; 13 bases match TRBD2. J lost 4 bases, V lost 5 bases, and 4 bases had no gene match. Germline V gives CDR1 SGHTA, CDR2 FQGNSA. This CDR3 is built from 16 residues. The entire variable domain, with the rest obtained from reference TRBV7-2 and TRBJ2-2, is as follows: GAGVSQSPSNKVTEKGKDVELRCDPISGHTALYWYRQSLGQGLEFLIYFQGNSAPDKSGLPSDRFSAERTGGSVSTLTIQRTQQEDSAVYLCASSPRTSGGTGELFFGEGSRLTVL.